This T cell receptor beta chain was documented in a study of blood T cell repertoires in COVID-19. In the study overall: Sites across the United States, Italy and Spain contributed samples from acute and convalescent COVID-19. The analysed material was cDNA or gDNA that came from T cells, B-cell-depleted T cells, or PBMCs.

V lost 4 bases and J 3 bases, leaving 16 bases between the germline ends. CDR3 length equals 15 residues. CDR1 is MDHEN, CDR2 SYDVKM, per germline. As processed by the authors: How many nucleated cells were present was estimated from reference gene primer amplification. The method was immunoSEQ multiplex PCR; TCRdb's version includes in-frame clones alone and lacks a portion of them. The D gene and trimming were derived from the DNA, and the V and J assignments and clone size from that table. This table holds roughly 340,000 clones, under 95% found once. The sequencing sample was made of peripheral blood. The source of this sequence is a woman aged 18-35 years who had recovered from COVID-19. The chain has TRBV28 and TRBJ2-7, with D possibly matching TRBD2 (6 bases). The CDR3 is CASSSGSGIIYEQYV. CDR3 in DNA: TGTGCCAGCAGTTCCGGGAGTGGGATTATCTACGAGCAGTACGTC.